This T cell receptor (beta chain) was recovered during a study of blood T cells in healthy people across ages. This clonotype was seen only a few times. The CDR3 covers 14 residues. Germline-derived CDR1 and CDR2 are SGDLS and YYNGEE. V was pared by 1 base and J by 7 bases, with 12 bases between. Sample-barcoded 5' priming and a J-beta primer mix drove a second PCR of 7 to 11 cycles. TCRdb redid the calling of the 5' RACE reads with MiXCR, one entry per CDR3 protein. The table shows approximately 900,000 distinct CDR3 sequences, with 29% occurring only once. A further study also used this sample, focusing on T cells of mothers and their children.

This clonotype was sampled from a woman aged 40 to 50 in good health. Sequenced: blood. V is TRBV9 and J is TRBJ1-5; D unclear. Here the CDR3 DNA reads TGTGCCAGCAGCGTACTGGACTTTGGCCAGCCCCAGCATTTT. Translation gives CASSVLDFGQPQHF.